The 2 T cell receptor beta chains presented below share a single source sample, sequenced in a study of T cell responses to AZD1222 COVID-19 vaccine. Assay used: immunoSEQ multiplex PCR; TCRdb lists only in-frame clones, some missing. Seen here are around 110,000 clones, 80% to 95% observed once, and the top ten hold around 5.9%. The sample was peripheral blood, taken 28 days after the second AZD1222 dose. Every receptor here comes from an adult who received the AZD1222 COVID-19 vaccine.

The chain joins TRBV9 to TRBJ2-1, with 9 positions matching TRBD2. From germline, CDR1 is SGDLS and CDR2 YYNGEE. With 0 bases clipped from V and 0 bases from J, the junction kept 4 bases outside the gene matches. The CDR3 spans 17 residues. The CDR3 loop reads CASSVGTSVDSYNEQFF. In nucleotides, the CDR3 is TGTGCCAGCAGCGTAGGGACTAGCGTCGACTCCTACAATGAGCAGTTCTTC.

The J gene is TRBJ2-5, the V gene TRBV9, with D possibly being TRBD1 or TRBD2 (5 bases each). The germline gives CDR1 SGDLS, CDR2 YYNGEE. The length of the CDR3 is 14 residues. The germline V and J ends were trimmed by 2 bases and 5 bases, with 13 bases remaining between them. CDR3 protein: CASSVRDPGETQYF. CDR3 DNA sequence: TGTGCCAGCAGCGTCCGGGACCCGGGGGAGACCCAGTACTTC.